A selection of T cell receptor beta chains follows, all from one sample in a study of regulatory T cells in long-lasting Graves disease. MiXCR, run by TCRdb on the multiplex PCR reads, gives a single entry per CDR3 protein. The sample carries hundreds of thousands of distinct CDR3 sequences, around 15% recorded once. The data were also submitted as part of a second study, on T cells in Graves' hyperthyroidism and ophthalmopathy.

The sequenced sample was peripheral blood mononuclear cells (PBMCs), obtained at new diagnosis, from a patient treated with antithyroid drugs. The receptors stem from a man in his late teens or twenties with Graves disease. CDR3s include the opening cysteine and the closing phenylalanine or tryptophan. A D gene is named only where the DNA matches it firmly. Clone size is given for some rows only: seen once, a few or many times, or a class if the clone is expanded.

D gene	V gene	J gene	clone size	CDR3 DNA	CDR3 protein
-	TRBV20-1	TRBJ2-7	-	TGCAGTGCTAGACCTAGCGTCTCCTACGAGCAGTACTTC	CSARPSVSYEQYF
-	TRBV7-9	TRBJ1-4	few	TGTGCCAGCAGCTTAATTGGGAGGGCTCGTGAAAAACTGTTTTTT	CASSLIGRAREKLFF
TRBD2	TRBV20-1	TRBJ2-1	many	TGCAGTCTTTTACCTAGCGGCCTCTACAATGAGCAGTTCTTC	CSLLPSGLYNEQFF
-	TRBV19	TRBJ2-1	-	TGTGCCAGACGGGAGAAGTTCCACAATGAGCAGTTCTTC	CARREKFHNEQFF
TRBD1	TRBV28	TRBJ1-2	few	TGTGCCAGCAGTTTAAAAGGGACAGGGGTTTTTTATGGCTACACCTTC	CASSLKGTGVFYGYTF
TRBD1	TRBV2	TRBJ2-2	-	TGTGCCAGCACCTCCGGGACAGGGGGCACCGGGGAGCTGTTTTTT	CASTSGTGGTGELFF
TRBD2	TRBV20-1	TRBJ2-7	many	TGCAGTGCCACGACTAGCGGGAGGAATTGGTATTACGAGCAGTACTTC	CSATTSGRNWYYEQYF
-	TRBV3-1	TRBJ1-6	many	TGTGCCAGCAGCCAAGGACATGGGAATTCACCCCTCCACTTT	CASSQGHGNSPLHF
-	TRBV12-3/TRBV12-4	TRBJ2-3	many	TGTGCCAGCAGTCCTCTAGCGGCTGCCCCAGGGGCAGATACGCAGTATTTT	CASSPLAAAPGADTQYF
-	TRBV4-1	TRBJ2-1	-	TGCGCCAGCAGCCAAGATTCCCCCGATGAGCAGTTCTTC	CASSQDSPDEQFF
TRBD2	TRBV11-2	TRBJ2-7	once	TGTGCCAGCAGCTTAGGGCTCGGGACTAGCGGATACGAGCAGTACTTC	CASSLGLGTSGYEQYF
-	TRBV13	TRBJ2-7	few	TGTGCCAGCAGCTTAGGACCGGGATATCTTTACGAGCAGTACTTC	CASSLGPGYLYEQYF
-	TRBV4-2	TRBJ2-2	-	TGTGCCAGCACCTCACGTATGAAGGTTAGCCCCGGGGAGCTGTTTTTT	CASTSRMKVSPGELFF
TRBD1	TRBV27	TRBJ1-2	-	TGTGCCAGCAGTCTCACGTGGACAGGGGACTATGGCTACACCTTC	CASSLTWTGDYGYTF
TRBD1	TRBV24-1	TRBJ2-1	-	TGTGCCACCATGGACCGAGACAGGGGGTCCTACAATGAGCAGTTCTTC	CATMDRDRGSYNEQFF
-	TRBV5-1	TRBJ2-7	-	TGCGCCAGCAGCTTGGGCTCGACCGGTGTCGAGCAGTACTTC	CASSLGSTGVEQYF
-	TRBV20-1	TRBJ2-1	few	TGCAGTGCTAGAGATCGTCGCTCTATCAATTGGAATGAGCAGTTCTTC	CSARDRRSINWNEQFF
TRBD2	TRBV18	TRBJ2-1	-	TGTGCCAGCTCACCAAGAGCGGGAGGGTTCCACAATGAGCAGTTCTTC	CASSPRAGGFHNEQFF
TRBD1	TRBV18	TRBJ2-1	many	TGTGCCAGCTCACCAGGGACAGGGGAGGCGCGCAGTGAGCAGTTCTTC	CASSPGTGEARSEQFF
TRBD2	TRBV7-9	TRBJ2-3	few	TGTGCCAGCAGCTTAGCCCAGACTAGCGGGAGTGGTTTTTCAGGTGGATGGACGCAGTATTTT	CASSLAQTSGSGFSGGWTQYF
TRBD1	TRBV7-9	TRBJ1-4	-	TGTGCCAGCAGCTTTGGGACAGGGGTTGAACTGTTTTTT	CASSFGTGVELFF
-	TRBV16	TRBJ1-1	many	TGTGCCAGCAGCCAATTGGTGAACACTGAAGCTTTCTTT	CASSQLVNTEAFF
-	TRBV12-3/TRBV12-4	TRBJ1-1	-	TGTGCCAGCACATTCAGGGACGTCCCCTCCTCGAACACTGAAGCTTTCTTT	CASTFRDVPSSNTEAFF
TRBD1	TRBV9	TRBJ1-2	few	TGTGCCAGCACGCCGGACAGGGGGTCATTTAACTATGGCTACACCTTC	CASTPDRGSFNYGYTF
-	TRBV5-5	TRBJ2-7	few	TGTGCCAGCAGCTCCTGGGACACCTCCTACGAGCAGTACTTC	CASSSWDTSYEQYF
-	TRBV20-1	TRBJ1-5	many	TGCAGTGCTAGCGGGAGCAATCAGCCCCAGCATTTT	CSASGSNQPQHF
-	TRBV28	TRBJ2-7	many	TGTGCCAGCATCACCGACAGGGGGTTGAGCGGGAGTTACGAGCAGTACTTC	CASITDRGLSGSYEQYF
-	TRBV28	TRBJ2-3	many	TGTGCCAGCAGTTCACCGTCCCGCACAGATACGCAGTATTTT	CASSSPSRTDTQYF